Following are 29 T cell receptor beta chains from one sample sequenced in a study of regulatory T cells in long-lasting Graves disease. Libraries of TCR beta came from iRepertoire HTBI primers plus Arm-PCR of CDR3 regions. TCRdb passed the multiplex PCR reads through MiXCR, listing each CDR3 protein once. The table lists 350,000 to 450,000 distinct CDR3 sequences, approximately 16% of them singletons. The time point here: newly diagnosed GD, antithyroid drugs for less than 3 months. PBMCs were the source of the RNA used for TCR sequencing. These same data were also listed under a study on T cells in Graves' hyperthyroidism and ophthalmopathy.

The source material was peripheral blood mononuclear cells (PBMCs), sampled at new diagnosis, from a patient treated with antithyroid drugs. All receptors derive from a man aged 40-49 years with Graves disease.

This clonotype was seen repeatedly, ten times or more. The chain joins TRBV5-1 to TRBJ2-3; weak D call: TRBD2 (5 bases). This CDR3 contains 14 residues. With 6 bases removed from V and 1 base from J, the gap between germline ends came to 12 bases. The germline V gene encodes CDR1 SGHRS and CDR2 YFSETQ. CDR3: CASKGISGTDTQYF. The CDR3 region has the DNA TGCGCCAGCAAAGGGATTAGCGGCACAGATACGCAGTATTTT.

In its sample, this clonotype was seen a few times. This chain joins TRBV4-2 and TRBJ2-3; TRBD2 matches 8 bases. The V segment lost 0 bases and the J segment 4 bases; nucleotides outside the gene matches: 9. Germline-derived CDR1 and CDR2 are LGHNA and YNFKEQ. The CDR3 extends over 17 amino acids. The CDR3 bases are TGTGCCAGCAGCCAAGATCCCTTACTAGCGGTCGCAGATACGCAGTATTTT. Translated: CASSQDPLLAVADTQYF.

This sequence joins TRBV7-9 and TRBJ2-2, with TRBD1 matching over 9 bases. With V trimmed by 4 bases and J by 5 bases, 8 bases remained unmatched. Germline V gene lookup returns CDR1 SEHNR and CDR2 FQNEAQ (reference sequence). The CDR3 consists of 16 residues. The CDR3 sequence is CASSSPGQGLTGELFF. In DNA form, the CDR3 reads TGTGCCAGCAGCTCGCCGGGACAGGGTCTAACCGGGGAGCTGTTTTTT.

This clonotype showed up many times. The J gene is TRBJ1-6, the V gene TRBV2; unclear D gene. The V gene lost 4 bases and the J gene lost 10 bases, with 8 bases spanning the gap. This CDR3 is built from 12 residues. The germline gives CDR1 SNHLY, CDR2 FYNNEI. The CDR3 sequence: CASSAQLSPLHF. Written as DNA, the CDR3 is TGTGCCAGCAGTGCCCAGTTGTCACCCCTCCACTTT.

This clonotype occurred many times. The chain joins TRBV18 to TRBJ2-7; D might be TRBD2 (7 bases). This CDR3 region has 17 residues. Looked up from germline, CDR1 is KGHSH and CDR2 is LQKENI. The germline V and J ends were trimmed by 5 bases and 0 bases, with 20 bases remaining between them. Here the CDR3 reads CASSASSGGDISYEQYF. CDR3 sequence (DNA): TGTGCCAGCTCAGCCTCCTCGGGGGGCGACATCTCCTACGAGCAGTACTTC. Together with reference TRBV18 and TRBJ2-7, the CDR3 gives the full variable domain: NAGVMQNPRHLVRRRGQEARLRCSPMKGHSHVYWYRQLPEEGLKFMVYLQKENIIDESGMPKERFSAEFPKEGPSILRIQQVVRGDSAAYFCASSASSGGDISYEQYFGPGTRLTVT.

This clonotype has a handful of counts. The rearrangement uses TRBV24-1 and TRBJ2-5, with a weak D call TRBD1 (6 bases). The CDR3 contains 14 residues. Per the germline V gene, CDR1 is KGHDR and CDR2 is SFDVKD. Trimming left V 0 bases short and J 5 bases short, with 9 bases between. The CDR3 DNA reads TGTGCCACCAGTGATTTGCTTGGGGGCGAGACCCAGTACTTC. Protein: CATSDLLGGETQYF.

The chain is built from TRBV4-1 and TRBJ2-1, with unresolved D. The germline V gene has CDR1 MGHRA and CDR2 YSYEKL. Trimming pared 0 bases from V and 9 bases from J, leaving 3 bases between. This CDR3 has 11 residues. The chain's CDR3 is CASSQETEQFF. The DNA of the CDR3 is TGCGCCAGCAGCCAAGAGACTGAGCAGTTCTTC.

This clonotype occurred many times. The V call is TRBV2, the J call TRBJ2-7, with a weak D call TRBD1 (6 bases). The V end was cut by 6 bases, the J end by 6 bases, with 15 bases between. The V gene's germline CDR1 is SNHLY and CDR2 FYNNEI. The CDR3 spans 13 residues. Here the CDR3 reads CASSRTTRGEQYF. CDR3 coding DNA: TGTGCCAGCAGCCGGACGACCAGGGGCGAGCAGTACTTC.

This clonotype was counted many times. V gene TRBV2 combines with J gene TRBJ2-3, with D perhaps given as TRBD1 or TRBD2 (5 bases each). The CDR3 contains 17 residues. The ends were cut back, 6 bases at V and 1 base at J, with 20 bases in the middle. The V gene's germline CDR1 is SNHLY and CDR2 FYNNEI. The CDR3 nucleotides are TGTGCCAGCAGGGGCCAGACGGGACGCCCCCGCACAGATACGCAGTATTTT. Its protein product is CASRGQTGRPRTDTQYF.

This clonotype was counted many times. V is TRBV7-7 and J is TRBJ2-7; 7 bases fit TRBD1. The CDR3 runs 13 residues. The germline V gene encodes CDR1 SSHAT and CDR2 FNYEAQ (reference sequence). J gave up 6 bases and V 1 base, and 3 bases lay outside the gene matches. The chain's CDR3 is CASSLVQGREQYF. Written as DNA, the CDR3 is TGTGCCAGCAGCTTAGTACAGGGGCGCGAGCAGTACTTC.

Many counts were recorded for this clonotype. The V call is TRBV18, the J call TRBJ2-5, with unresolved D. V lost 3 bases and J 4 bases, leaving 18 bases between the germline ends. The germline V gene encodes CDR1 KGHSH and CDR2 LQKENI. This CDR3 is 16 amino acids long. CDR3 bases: TGTGCCAGCTCACCTACAGCCCGGGCACTATCAGAGACCCAGTACTTC. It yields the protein CASSPTARALSETQYF.

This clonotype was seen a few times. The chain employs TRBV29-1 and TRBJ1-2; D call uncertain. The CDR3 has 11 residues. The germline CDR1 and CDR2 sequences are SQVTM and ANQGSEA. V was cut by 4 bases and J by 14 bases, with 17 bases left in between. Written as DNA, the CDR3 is TGCAGCGTTGGACTGTCCATGGGGAGTACCTTC. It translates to CSVGLSMGSTF.

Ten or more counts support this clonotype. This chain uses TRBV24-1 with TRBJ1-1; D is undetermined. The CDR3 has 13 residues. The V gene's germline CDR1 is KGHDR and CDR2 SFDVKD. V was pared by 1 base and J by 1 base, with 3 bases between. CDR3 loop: CATSDFSNTEAFF. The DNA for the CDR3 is TGTGCCACCAGTGATTTTTCGAACACTGAAGCTTTCTTT.

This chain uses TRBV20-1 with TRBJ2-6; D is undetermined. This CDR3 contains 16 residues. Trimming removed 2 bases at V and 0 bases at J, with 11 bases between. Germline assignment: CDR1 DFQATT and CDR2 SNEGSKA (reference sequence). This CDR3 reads CSARPVAPSGANVLTF. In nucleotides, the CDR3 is TGCAGTGCTAGACCAGTAGCCCCCTCTGGGGCCAACGTCCTGACTTTC.

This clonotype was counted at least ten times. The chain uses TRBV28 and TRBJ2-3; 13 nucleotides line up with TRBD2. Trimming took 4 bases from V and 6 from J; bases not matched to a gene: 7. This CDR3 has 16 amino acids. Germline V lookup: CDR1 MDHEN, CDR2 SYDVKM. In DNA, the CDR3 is TGTGCCAGCAGTTCGGGACTAGCGGGACTTAGGGATACGCAGTATTTT. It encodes CASSSGLAGLRDTQYF.

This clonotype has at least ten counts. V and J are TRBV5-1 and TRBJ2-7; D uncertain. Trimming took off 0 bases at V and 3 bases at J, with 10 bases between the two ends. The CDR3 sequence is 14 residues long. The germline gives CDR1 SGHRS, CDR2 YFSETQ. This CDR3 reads CASSLVIGGYEQYF. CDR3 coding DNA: TGCGCCAGCAGCTTGGTTATAGGTGGCTACGAGCAGTACTTC.

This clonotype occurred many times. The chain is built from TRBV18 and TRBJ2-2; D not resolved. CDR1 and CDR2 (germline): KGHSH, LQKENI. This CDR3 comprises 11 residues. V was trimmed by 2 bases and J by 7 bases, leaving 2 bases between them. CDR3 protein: CASSPDGELFF. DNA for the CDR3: TGTGCCAGCTCACCAGACGGGGAGCTGTTTTTT.

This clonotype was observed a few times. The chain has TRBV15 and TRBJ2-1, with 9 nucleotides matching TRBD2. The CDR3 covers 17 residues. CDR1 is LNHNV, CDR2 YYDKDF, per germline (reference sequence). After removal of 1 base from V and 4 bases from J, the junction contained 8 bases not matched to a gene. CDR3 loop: CATSRVSGGTLYNEQFF. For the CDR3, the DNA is TGTGCCACCAGCAGAGTGAGCGGGGGGACCCTATACAATGAGCAGTTCTTC.

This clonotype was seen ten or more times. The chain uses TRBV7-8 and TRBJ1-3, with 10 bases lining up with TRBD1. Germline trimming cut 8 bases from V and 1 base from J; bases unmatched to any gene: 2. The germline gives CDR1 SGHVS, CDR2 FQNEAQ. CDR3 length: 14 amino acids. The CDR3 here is CASRQGASGNTIYF. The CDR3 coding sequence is TGTGCCAGCCGACAGGGGGCTTCTGGAAACACCATATATTTT.

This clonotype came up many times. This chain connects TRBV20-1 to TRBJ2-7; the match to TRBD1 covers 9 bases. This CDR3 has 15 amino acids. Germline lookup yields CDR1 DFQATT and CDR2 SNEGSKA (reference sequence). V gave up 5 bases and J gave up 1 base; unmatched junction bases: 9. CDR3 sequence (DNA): TGCAGTGCTCCCCGACAGGGGGTGTGGTCCTACGAGCAGTACTTC. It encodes CSAPRQGVWSYEQYF.

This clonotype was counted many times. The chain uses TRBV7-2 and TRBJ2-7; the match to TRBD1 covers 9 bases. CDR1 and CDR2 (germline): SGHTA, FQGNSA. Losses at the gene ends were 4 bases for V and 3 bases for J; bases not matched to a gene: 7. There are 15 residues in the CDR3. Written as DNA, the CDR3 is TGTGCCAGCAGCTATCGGACAGGGGACGGCTACGAGCAGTACTTC. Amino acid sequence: CASSYRTGDGYEQYF.

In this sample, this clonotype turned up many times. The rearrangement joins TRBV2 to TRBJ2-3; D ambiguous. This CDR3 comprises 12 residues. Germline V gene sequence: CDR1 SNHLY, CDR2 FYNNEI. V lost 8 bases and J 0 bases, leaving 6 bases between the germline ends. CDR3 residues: CASGDSTDTQYF. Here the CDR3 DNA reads TGTGCCAGCGGGGATAGCACAGATACGCAGTATTTT.

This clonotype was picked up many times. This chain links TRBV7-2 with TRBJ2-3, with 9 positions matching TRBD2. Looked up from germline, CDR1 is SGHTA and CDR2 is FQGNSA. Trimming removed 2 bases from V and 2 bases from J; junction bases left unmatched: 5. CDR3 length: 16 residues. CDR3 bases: TGTGCCAGCAGCTTACGGCGGGGGGGCGTCACAGATACGCAGTATTTT. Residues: CASSLRRGGVTDTQYF.

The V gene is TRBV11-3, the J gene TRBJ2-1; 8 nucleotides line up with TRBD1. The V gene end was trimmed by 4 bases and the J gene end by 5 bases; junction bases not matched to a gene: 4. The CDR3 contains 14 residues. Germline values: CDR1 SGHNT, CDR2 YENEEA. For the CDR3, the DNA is TGTGCCAGCAGCTCGGGACAGGATCACAATGAGCAGTTCTTC. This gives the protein CASSSGQDHNEQFF.

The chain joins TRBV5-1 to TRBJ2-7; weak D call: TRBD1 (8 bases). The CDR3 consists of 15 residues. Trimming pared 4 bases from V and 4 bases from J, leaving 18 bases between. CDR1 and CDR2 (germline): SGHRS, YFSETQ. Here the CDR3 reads CASSQEQGGGYEQYF. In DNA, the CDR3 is TGCGCCAGCAGCCAGGAACAGGGGGGGGGTTACGAGCAGTACTTC.

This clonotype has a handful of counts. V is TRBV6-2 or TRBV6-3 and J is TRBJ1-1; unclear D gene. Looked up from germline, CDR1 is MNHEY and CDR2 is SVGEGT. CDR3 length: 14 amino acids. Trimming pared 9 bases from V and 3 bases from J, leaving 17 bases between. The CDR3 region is CASTIDWIDTEAFF. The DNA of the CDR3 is TGTGCCAGTACTATTGACTGGATTGACACTGAAGCTTTCTTT.

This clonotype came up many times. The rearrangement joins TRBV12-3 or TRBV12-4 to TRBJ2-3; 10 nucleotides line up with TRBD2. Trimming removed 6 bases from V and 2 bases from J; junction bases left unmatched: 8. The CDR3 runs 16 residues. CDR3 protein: CASRTLAGGITDTQYF. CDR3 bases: TGTGCCAGCAGGACCTTAGCGGGGGGAATCACAGATACGCAGTATTTT.

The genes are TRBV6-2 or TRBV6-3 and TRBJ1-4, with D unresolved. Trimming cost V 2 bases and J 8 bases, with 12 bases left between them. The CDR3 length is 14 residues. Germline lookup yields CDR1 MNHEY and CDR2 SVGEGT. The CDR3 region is CASSYKSLEEKLFF. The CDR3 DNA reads TGTGCCAGCAGTTACAAGAGTTTGGAAGAAAAACTGTTTTTT.

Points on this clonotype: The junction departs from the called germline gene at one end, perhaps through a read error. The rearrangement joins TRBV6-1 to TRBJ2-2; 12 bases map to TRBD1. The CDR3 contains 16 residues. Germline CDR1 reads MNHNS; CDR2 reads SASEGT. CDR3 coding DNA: TGTACCAGCAGGAGGGGACAGGGGGCCGGAACCGGGGAGCTGTTTTTT. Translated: CTSRRGQGAGTGELFF.